Described below is a single T cell receptor beta chain sequence and its context. Its antigen target is currently unknown. One end of the junction does not line up with germline, which may come from a read error. Counted from cysteine to phenylalanine, this CDR3 has 15 amino acids. Kept here is only the CDR3 DNA, which spans 45 bases and is read in frame from base 1. In the germline V gene, CDR1 corresponds to SQVTM and CDR2 to ANQGSEA. Starting from roughly 500 ng total RNA, TCRbeta-specific cDNA was produced by reverse transcription with a constant-region primer and ProtoScript II reverse transcriptase. TCRbeta libraries were built with three nested multiplex PCR rounds, a slightly modified ARM-PCR procedure. Each of the first two PCR rounds ran for about 10 cycles and used multiplex TRBV1-TRBV30 forward primers together with a Cbeta reverse primer. Sample barcodes and Illumina adapters were added in a final 25-cycle PCR with Deep VentR polymerase. Amplicons of 200-500 bp were gel-purified with a QIAquick gel extraction kit before sequencing. TCRbeta amplicons were sequenced on an Illumina HiSeq 2500 with 250-bp paired-end reads. The source study handled its data this way. Quality trimming of reads was performed with Trimmomatic v0.33, and paired reads were merged with FLASH v1.2.11 so that full CDR3 sequences could be recovered. V, D and J germline segments were assigned to the rearranged TCRbeta sequences by MiGEC v1.2.1b. Clonotype statistics, along with Shannon-Wiener diversity indices, were calculated using VDJtools v1.0.0. To reduce sampling bias, subsequent analyses other than the diversity analysis used only the 250 most abundant clonotypes in each sample. In TCRdb, the public reads were trimmed at Q25 with fastp and aligned with MiXCR, with productive beta chains retained. Each record represents a unique CDR3 protein, reported with the most common genes and DNA among its rows. The V and J calls reflect TCRdb's pipeline rather than the authors' work. The table for this sample lists about 120,000 distinct CDR3 sequences; around 60% of them were counted only once. Jointly, the top ten make up roughly a tenth of the sample.

Total RNA and DNA were co-extracted without cell sorting from around 20-30 mg of bulk tissue using the AllPrep DNA/RNA mini kit. Between November 2015 and early 2016, roughly five patients in China with histopathologically diagnosed primary liver carcinoma had their tumors surgically resected. At the time of sampling, the patients were treatment-naive and had chronic HBV infection. Five spatially separated regions were sampled from each tumor: the superior, inferior, left-lateral and right-lateral poles, plus the tumor centre. More than 75% viable tumor cells were found by histology in every tumor sample. Fresh tumor and adjacent tissue pieces were bisected; one half was stored in RNAlater at -80°C, the other sent for histology. This entry is derived from a study of tumor-infiltrating lymphocytes in primary liver carcinoma (dated by TCRdb to about 2017). For the study in its entirety: Hepatocellular carcinoma (four) or combined HCC and intrahepatic cholangiocarcinoma (one) was present in the five patients, who were three men and two women aged 30 to 69 years. TCRbeta repertoire sequencing covered some 35 specimens from 5 patients: roughly 25 tumor regions, 5 adjacent noncancerous liver tissues and 5 peripheral blood samples. The five patients had tumors of stage T1-T3 N0M0, with maximum diameters ranging from roughly 4.2 to 11 cm. Repertoires from technical replicates were highly reproducible, with mean shared-clone rates roughly 0.87 and correlation coefficients above 0.95. To link TCRbeta repertoire diversity to the local molecular phenotype, the approximately 24 tumor region samples were profiled with Agilent mRNA microarrays. Each sample produced roughly 3.65 to 7.13 million productive TCRbeta reads, and read depth showed no significant difference between tissue types. Across five regions of each liver tumor, along with adjacent normal tissue and blood, the study brought together TCRbeta repertoire sequencing, expression microarrays and whole-exome sequencing.

General study outcomes and caveats: Only about 8-25% of top clones were found in all five regions of a tumor, suggesting spatial heterogeneity of tumor-infiltrating T cells. Only the TCR beta chain was sequenced, so true repertoire diversity is likely underestimated because unpaired alpha chains were not captured. The top 250 clones accounted for a significantly greater share of the repertoire in tumors than in blood (p = 0.039). Consistent with antigen-driven expansion, pairs of tumor regions showed higher repertoire overlap (mean roughly 36%) than either tumor-adjacent pairs (about 17%) or tumor-blood pairs (roughly 14%). Because the samples were bulk and unsorted, CD4+ and CD8+ T cell repertoires could not be compared. With just five or six patients in the study, the authors point out that the findings should be validated in a larger study.

This TCR was sampled from a woman aged 60 to 75 with primary liver carcinoma and hepatitis B virus infection. The specimen was liver tumor tissue from sampling region 1. The intended sense of this specimen's cell subset or site label: tumor region T1, superior pole. The sequence joins TRBV29-1 to TRBJ1-2; the D segment could be TRBD1, given 6 matching bases. The nucleotides are TGCAGTGTTGATCGGGGGGCAGTAGGGACCGGCGGTTACACCTTC. This is translated as CSVDRGAVGTGGYTF.